This TCR beta chain was found in a study of cytomegalovirus exposure and HLA in healthy donors. Study-wide results and caveats: Three CMV-associated chains proved CMV antigen-specific in vitro. Rarity held for most TCR sequences, but there were some public TCRs that occurred in many donors.

Researchers ran the PCR with 60 Vbeta and 13 Jbeta primers. This table comes from immunoSEQ multiplex PCR, and its TCRdb copy is limited to in-frame clones, with some not included. The table includes approximately 110,000 clones, around two thirds detected once. Trimming took 2 bases from V and 5 from J; bases not matched to a gene: 3. This CDR3 spans 14 amino acids. From germline, CDR1 is KGHSH and CDR2 LQKENI. In its sample, this clone was seen a few times. The antigen is unknown. Sequenced material: PBMCs. This rearrangement joins TRBV18 to TRBJ1-5, with 7 bases matching TRBD1. This TCR came from a man aged 30 to 45 in good health and CMV-seropositive. The CDR3 DNA reads TGTGCCAGCTCACCAGGGACAGCTGATCAGCCCCAGCATTTT. Its protein product is CASSPGTADQPQHF.